What follows describes a single T cell receptor (beta chain). What it binds is unknown. The ends were cut back, 7 bases at V and 5 bases at J, with 16 bases in the middle. This CDR3 region has 14 residues. From germline, CDR1 is MNHEY and CDR2 SVGAGI. The sample comes from a study of graft-versus-host responses after intestinal transplantation. Data came from immunoSEQ multiplex PCR; TCRdb stores just in-frame clones and leaves some out. The repertoire consists of tens of thousands of clones, with roughly 94% occurring once and the leading ten covering around 0.2%. Findings and caveats of the study: Recipient bone marrow held GvH clones, some seen earlier in ileum or blood.

The origin of this receptor is a human donor who was the organ donor for an intestinal transplant. The sample was unstimulated CD4+ T cells sorted from spleen or lymph node cells, taken before transplant. The V gene is TRBV6-5, the J gene TRBJ2-3; D perhaps matches TRBD2 (6 bases). CDR3 loop: CASTDPGRGDTQYF. The CDR3 coding sequence is TGTGCCAGCACCGACCCGGGGCGGGGAGATACGCAGTATTTT.